Listed below are T cell receptor beta chains from one sample, sequenced in a study of identical twins. One entry per CDR3 protein, called by TCRdb with MiXCR from the 5' RACE reads. The data contain some 240,000 distinct CDR3 sequences, 10% to 13% of them singletons. The specimen was memory T cells sorted from blood. These receptors were collected from a man between 50 and 59 years old in good health. Each CDR3 is given with its conserved first and last residue. Fields, in order: D gene, clone size, J gene, V gene, CDR3 DNA, CDR3 protein. D genes are given only for firm matches. Not every row has a clone size; where given, it reads once, few, many or a size class.

>TRBD1|few|TRBJ2-7|TRBV4-3
TGCGCCAGCAGCCAAGAATGGGACAGGCCCCGCTACGAGCAGTACTTC
CASSQEWDRPRYEQYF
>NA|many|TRBJ2-1|TRBV24-1
TGTGCCACCAGTGAAGGGCCAGGCTACAATGAGCAGTTCTTC
CATSEGPGYNEQFF
>NA|many|TRBJ1-2|TRBV7-2
TGTGCCAGCAGCTTAGCGGAGTACTATGGCTACACCTTC
CASSLAEYYGYTF
>NA|many|TRBJ2-2|TRBV7-8
TGTGCCAGCAGCTTAGCGGGGGACGGGGAGCTGTTTTTT
CASSLAGDGELFF
>TRBD1|few|TRBJ1-4|TRBV5-1
TGCGCCAGTACGCAGGGGGCGAATGAAAAACTGTTTTTT
CASTQGANEKLFF
>NA|many|TRBJ2-1|TRBV19
TGTGCCAGTTCGCGATCAGGTGGAAAGCAGTTCTTC
CASSRSGGKQFF
>TRBD1|NA|TRBJ2-1|TRBV3-1
TGTGCCAGCAGCCAAAATCGACAGGGAAGGGGCAATGAGCAGTTCTTC
CASSQNRQGRGNEQFF
>NA|few|TRBJ2-7|TRBV12-3/TRBV12-4
TGTGCCAGCAGCTTCTGGCGTCCCGACGAGCAGTACTTC
CASSFWRPDEQYF
>NA|many|TRBJ1-1|TRBV18
TGTGCCAGCTCACAAGGGCAGTTAGGACCTGAAGCTTTCTTT
CASSQGQLGPEAFF
>NA|many|TRBJ1-3|TRBV7-2
TGTGCCAGCAGCCCCCAAAGGACAGCTGCTGGAAACACCATATATTTT
CASSPQRTAAGNTIYF
>TRBD1|NA|TRBJ2-7|TRBV10-3
TGTGCCACAAACCCTCTCATTAGCCGGACAGGGGGCGAGCAGTACTTC
CATNPLISRTGGEQYF
>NA|NA|TRBJ2-5|TRBV19
TGTGCCAGTACAGAACAACCGGGGGAGACCCAGTACTTC
CASTEQPGETQYF